This T cell receptor (beta chain) was recorded in a study of early T cells in non-severe SARS-CoV-2 infection. For the study at large: The authors sequenced bulk RNA from unsorted whole blood, leaving chains unpaired.

As concerns this clonotype: Its antigen is not known.

Study results and caveats: Matching with VDJdb favored anti-spike CD8 responses (missing private and CD4 specificities).

CDR3 size: 14 residues. V dropped 6 bases and J dropped 2; count of bases not matched to a gene: 10. The germline V gene encodes CDR1 SQVTM and CDR2 ANQGSEA. MiXCR, applied by TCRdb to the 5' RACE reads, yields one record per CDR3 protein. This sample has 50,000 to 70,000 distinct CDR3 sequences, with about 8.9% found just once. This chain joins TRBV29-1 and TRBJ2-7, with 7 nucleotides matching TRBD1. This TCR came from an adult who was a healthcare worker with PCR-confirmed SARS-CoV-2 infection or an uninfected control (not recorded which). The specimen sequenced was whole blood. The CDR3 is CSVLGTAIPYEQYF. CDR3 nucleotide sequence: TGCAGCGTCCTTGGGACAGCGATACCCTACGAGCAGTACTTC.